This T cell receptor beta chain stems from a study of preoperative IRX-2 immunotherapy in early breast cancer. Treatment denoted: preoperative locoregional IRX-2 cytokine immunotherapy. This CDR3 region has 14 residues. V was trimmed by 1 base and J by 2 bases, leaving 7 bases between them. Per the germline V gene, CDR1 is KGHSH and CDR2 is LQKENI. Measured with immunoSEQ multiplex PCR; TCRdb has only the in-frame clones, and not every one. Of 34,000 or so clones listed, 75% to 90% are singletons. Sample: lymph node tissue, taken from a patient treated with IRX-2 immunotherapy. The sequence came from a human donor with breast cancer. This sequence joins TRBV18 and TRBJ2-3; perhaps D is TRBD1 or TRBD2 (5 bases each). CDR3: CASSPLGTTDTQYF. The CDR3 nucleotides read TGTGCCAGCTCACCACTGGGGACCACAGATACGCAGTATTTT.